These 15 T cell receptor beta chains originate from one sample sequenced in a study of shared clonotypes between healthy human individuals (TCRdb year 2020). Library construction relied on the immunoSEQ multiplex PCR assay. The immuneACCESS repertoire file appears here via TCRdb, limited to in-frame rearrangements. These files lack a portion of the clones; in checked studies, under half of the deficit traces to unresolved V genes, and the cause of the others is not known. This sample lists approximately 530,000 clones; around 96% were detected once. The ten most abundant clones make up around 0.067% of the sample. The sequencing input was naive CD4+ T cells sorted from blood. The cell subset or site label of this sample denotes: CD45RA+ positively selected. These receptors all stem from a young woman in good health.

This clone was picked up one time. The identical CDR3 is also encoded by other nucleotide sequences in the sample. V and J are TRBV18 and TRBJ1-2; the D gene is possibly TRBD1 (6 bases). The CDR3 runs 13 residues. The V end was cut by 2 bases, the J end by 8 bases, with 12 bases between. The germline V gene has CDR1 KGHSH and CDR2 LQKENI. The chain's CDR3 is CASSPSGERGYTF. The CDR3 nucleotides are TGTGCCAGCTCACCATCAGGGGAGCGCGGCTACACCTTC.

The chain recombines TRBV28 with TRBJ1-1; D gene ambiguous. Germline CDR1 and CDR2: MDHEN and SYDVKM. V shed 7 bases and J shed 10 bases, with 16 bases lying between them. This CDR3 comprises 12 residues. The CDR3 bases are TGTGCCAGCAAAGGGTTCGGGTGGGCAGCTTTCTTT. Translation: CASKGFGWAAFF.

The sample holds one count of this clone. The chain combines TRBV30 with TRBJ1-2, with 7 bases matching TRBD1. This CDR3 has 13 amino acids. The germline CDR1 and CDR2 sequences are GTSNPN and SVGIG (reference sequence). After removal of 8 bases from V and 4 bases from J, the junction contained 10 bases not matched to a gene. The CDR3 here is CAAVGGSPYGYTF. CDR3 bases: TGTGCCGCCGTAGGGGGCTCCCCCTATGGCTACACCTTC.

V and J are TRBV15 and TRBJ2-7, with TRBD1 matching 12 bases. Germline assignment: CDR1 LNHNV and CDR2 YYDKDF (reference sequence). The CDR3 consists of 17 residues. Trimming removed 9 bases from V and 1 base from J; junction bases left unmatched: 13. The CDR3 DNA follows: TGTGCCACGTCACCGGGACAGGGGGCTATTTCGTCCTACGAGCAGTACTTC. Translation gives CATSPGQGAISSYEQYF.

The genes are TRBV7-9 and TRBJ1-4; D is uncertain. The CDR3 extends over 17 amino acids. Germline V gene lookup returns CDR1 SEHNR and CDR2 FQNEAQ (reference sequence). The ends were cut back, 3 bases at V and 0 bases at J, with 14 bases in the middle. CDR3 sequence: CASSFKPQSSTNEKLFF. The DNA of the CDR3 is TGTGCCAGCAGCTTTAAGCCCCAAAGCTCAACTAATGAAAAACTGTTTTTT.

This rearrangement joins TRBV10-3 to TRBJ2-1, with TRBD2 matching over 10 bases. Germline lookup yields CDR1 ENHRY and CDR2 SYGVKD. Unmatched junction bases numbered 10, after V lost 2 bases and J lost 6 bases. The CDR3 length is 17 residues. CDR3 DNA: TGTGCCATCAGTGAGCTTCTAAGCGGGAGGGCACCCAATGAGCAGTTCTTC. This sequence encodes CAISELLSGRAPNEQFF.

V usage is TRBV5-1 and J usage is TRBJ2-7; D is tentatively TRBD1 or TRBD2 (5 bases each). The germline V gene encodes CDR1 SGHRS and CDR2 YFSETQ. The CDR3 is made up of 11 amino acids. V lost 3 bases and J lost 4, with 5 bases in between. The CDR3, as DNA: TGCGCCAGCAGCTGGGGGTACGAGCAGTACTTC. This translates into CASSWGYEQYF. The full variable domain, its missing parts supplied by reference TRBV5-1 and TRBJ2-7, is KAGVTQTPRYLIKTRGQQVTLSCSPISGHRSVSWYQQTPGQGLQFLFEYFSETQRNKGNFPGRFSGRQFSNSRSEMNVSTLELGDSALYLCASSWGYEQYFGPGTRLTVT.

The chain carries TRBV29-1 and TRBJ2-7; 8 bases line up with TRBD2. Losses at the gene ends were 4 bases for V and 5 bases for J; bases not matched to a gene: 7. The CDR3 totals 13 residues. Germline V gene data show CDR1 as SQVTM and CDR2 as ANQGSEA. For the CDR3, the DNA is TGCAGCGTTGCCCACGGGAGGGCCAACGAGCAGTACTTC. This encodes CSVAHGRANEQYF.

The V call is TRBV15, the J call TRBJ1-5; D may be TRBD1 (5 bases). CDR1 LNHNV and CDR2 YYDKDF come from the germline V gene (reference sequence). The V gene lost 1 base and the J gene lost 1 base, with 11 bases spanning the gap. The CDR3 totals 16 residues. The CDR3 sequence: CATSRGPDRSNQPQHF. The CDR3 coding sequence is TGTGCCACCAGCAGAGGGCCCGACAGAAGCAATCAGCCCCAGCATTTT.

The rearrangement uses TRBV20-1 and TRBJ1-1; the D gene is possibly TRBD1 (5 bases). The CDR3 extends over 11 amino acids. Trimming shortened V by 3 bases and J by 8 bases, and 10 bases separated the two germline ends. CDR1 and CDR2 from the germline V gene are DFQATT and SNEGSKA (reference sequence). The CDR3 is CSASGGYEAFF. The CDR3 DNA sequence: TGCAGTGCTAGTGGGGGATACGAAGCTTTCTTT.

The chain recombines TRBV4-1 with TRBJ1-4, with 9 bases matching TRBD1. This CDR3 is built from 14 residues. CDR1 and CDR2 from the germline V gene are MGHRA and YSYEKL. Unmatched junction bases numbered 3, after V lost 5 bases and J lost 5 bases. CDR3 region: CASSGGQGNEKLFF. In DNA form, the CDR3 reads TGCGCCAGCAGCGGGGGACAGGGAAATGAAAAACTGTTTTTT.

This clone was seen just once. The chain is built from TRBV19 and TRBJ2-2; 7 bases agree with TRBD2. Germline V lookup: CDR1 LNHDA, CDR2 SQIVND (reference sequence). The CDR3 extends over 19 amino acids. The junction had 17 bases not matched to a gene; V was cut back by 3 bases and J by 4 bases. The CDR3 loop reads CASSIPSESLAGVTGELFF. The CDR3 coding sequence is TGTGCCAGTAGTATTCCCTCTGAGTCTCTGGCGGGAGTCACCGGGGAGCTGTTTTTT.

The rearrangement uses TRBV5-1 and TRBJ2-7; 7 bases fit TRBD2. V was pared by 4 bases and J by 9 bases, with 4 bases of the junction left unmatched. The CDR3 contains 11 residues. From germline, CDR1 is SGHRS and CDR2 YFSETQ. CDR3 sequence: CASSTSGVQYF. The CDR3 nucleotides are TGCGCCAGCAGCACCAGCGGGGTGCAGTACTTC. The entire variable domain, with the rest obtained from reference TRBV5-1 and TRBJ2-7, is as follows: KAGVTQTPRYLIKTRGQQVTLSCSPISGHRSVSWYQQTPGQGLQFLFEYFSETQRNKGNFPGRFSGRQFSNSRSEMNVSTLELGDSALYLCASSTSGVQYFGPGTRLTVT.

In DNA form, the CDR3 reads TGCAGCGTTGAAGATCTGGGGGCCCATGGCTACACCTTC. It specifies CSVEDLGAHGYTF. The rearrangement joins TRBV29-1 to TRBJ1-2; a weak D match, TRBD1 (6 bases). Trimming took off 0 bases at V and 6 bases at J, with 11 bases between the two ends. Per the germline V gene, CDR1 is SQVTM and CDR2 is ANQGSEA. This CDR3 has 13 amino acids.

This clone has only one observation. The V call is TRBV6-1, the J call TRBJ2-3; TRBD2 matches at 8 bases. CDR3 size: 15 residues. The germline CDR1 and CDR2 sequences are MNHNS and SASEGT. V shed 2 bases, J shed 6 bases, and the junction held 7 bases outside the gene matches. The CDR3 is CASSEFGGGGDTQYF. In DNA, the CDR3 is TGTGCCAGCAGTGAATTTGGCGGCGGGGGGGATACGCAGTATTTT.